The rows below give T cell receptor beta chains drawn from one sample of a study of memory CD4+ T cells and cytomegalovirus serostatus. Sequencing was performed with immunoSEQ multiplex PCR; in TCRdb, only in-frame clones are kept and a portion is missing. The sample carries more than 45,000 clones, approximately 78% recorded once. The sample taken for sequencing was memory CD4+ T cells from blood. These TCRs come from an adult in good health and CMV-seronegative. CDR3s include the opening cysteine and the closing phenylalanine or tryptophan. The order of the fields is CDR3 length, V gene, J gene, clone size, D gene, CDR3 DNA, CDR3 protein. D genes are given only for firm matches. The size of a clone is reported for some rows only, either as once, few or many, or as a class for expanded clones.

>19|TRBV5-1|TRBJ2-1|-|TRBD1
TGCGCCAGCAGTAACCGGGACAGAAGTCTACTTAGCTCCTACAATGAGCAGTTCTTC
CASSNRDRSLLSSYNEQFF
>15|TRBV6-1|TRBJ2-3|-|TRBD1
TGTGCCAGCAGGGGGGACAGGGGGCGAACAGATACGCAGTATTTT
CASRGDRGRTDTQYF
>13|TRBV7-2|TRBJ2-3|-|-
TGTGCCAGCAGCGTGCAGGGAGCAGATACGCAGTATTTT
CASSVQGADTQYF
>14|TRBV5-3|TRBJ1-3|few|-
TGTGCCAGAAGCCAAACCACGGAGGGGAACACCATATATTTT
CARSQTTEGNTIYF
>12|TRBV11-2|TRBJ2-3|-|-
TGTGCCAGCAGCTTAGGGGGGGATACGCAGTATTTT
CASSLGGDTQYF
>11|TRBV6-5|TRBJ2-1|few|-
TGTGCCAGCAGGACATACAATGAGCAGTTCTTC
CASRTYNEQFF
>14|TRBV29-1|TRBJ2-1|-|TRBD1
TGCAGCGGTCGGACAGGGTTAACCTACAATGAGCAGTTCTTC
CSGRTGLTYNEQFF
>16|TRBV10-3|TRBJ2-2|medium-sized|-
TGTGCCATCAGTGAGTACGAGACTAGGGACACCGGGGAGCTGTTTTTT
CAISEYETRDTGELFF
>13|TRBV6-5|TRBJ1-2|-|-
TGTGCCAGCGGGTCGCGAAGGGGGGGCGGCTACACCTTC
CASGSRRGGGYTF
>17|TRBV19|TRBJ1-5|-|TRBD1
TGTGCCAGTAGTATGGTGACCGGGACAGAGGGCAATCAGCCCCAGCATTTT
CASSMVTGTEGNQPQHF
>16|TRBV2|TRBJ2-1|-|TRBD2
TGTGCCAGCAGTGAGAGAGTAGCGGGGGCCCGAAATGAGCAGTTCTTC
CASSERVAGARNEQFF
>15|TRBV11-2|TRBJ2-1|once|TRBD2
TGTGCCAGCAGCTTAGGGACTAGCGACTACAATGAGCAGTTCTTC
CASSLGTSDYNEQFF
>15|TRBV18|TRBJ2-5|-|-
TGTGCCAGCTCACCGCGCGAGGGGTCAGGGGAGACCCAGTACTTC
CASSPREGSGETQYF
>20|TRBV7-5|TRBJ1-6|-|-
TGTGTCAGAAGCGCTAACGACAGGGGGCCGGCAAGCTCCTATAATTCACCCCTCCACTTT
CVRSANDRGPASSYNSPLHF
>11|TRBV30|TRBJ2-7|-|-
TGTGCCTGGAGGGATCCCTACGAGCAGTACTTC
CAWRDPYEQYF
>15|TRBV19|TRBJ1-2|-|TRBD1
TGTGCCAGTACCAGCCAAGGGACAGGGGGACATGGCTACACCTTC
CASTSQGTGGHGYTF
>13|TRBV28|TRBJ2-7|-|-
TGTGCCAGCAGTTTAGGGTCGTCCTACGAGCAGTACTTC
CASSLGSSYEQYF
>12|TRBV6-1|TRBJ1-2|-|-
TGTGCCAGCGAGACCCGAAGAGGTGGCTACACCTTC
CASETRRGGYTF
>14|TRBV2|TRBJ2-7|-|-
TGTGCCAGCAGCGGGTGGGGTAAGAACTACGAGCAGTACTTC
CASSGWGKNYEQYF
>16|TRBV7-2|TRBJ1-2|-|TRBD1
TGTGCCAGCAGCCCGGCGGGGAAAGGGGGCAACTATGGCTACACCTTC
CASSPAGKGGNYGYTF
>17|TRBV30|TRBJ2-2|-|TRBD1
TGTGCCTGGATCCCGAGAGGGCCGACAGGGATGACCGGGGAGCTGTTTTTT
CAWIPRGPTGMTGELFF
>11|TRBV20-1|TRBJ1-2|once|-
TGCAGTGGCAAGGCGGGTCTGGGCTACACCTTC
CSGKAGLGYTF
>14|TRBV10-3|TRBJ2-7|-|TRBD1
TGTGCCACCGGCTCCGGGACAGGGGGGGACGAGCAGTACTTC
CATGSGTGGDEQYF
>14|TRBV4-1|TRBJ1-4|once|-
TGCGCCAGCAGACTCTCAACTGGGTTTGAAAAACTGTTTTTT
CASRLSTGFEKLFF
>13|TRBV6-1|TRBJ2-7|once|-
TGTGCCAGCAGTGAGTTGAGGGCGGGGGAGCAGTACTTC
CASSELRAGEQYF
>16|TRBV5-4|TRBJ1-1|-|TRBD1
TGTGCCAGCAGCTCCTTCTTGGGACAGGGGACCCCTGAAGCTTTCTTT
CASSSFLGQGTPEAFF
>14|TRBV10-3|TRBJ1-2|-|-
TGTGCCATCAGGGGCGATGAGGGTAATTATGGCTACACCTTC
CAIRGDEGNYGYTF
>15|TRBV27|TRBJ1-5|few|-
TGTGCCAGCAGTCCCACCGCCGCTGGCAATCAGCCCCAGCATTTT
CASSPTAAGNQPQHF
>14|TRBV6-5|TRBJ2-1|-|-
TGTGCCAGCAGTCGAGATCCTGGACCCAATGAGCAGTTCTTC
CASSRDPGPNEQFF
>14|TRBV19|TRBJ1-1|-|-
TGTGCCAGTAGTGGAAGCCAAATGAACACTGAAGCTTTCTTT
CASSGSQMNTEAFF
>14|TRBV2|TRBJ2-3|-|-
TGTGCCAGCCGGCCTAGCGAGGGTGTGGATACGCAGTATTTT
CASRPSEGVDTQYF
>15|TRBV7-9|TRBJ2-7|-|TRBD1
TGTGCCAGCAGCTTAGGACAGGGGAACTCCTACGAGCAGTACTTC
CASSLGQGNSYEQYF
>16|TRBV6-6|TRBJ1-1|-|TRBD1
TGTGCCAGCAGTTACTCAAGGGGGCAGGGGGACACTGAAGCTTTCTTT
CASSYSRGQGDTEAFF
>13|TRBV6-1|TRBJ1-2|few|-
TGTGCCAGCACCACTACAGCATACTATGGCTACACCTTC
CASTTTAYYGYTF
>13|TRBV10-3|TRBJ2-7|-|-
TGTGCCATCAGTGAGGGATTCGACTACGAGCAGTACTTC
CAISEGFDYEQYF
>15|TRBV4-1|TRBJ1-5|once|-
TGCGCCAGCAGCCAAGGACAGGATAGCAATCAGCCCCAGCATTTT
CASSQGQDSNQPQHF
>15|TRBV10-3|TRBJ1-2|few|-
TGTGCCATCAGTCAATCCGAGGGGTCCTCTCTCCGCTACACCTTC
CAISQSEGSSLRYTF
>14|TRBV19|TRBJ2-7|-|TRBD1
TGTGCCAGTAGTACCACGGACAGGGGACGGGAGCAGTACTTC
CASSTTDRGREQYF
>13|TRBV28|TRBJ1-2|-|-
TGTGCCAGCAGCCCGAATCGGGCCTATGGCTACACCTTC
CASSPNRAYGYTF
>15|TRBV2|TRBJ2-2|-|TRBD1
TGTGCCAGCAGAGGGACAGGGCGTAGCACCGGGGAGCTGTTTTTT
CASRGTGRSTGELFF
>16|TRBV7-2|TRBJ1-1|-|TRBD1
TGTGCCAGCAGCGCAACCGCCGGGACAGTGAACACTGAAGCTTTCTTT
CASSATAGTVNTEAFF
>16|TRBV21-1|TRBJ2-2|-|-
TGTGCCAGCAGCAAAGTCGAGACTTCGAACACCGGGGAGCTGTTTTTT
CASSKVETSNTGELFF
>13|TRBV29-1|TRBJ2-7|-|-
TGCAGCGTTGCTAATACAGGGACCTACGAGCAGTACTTC
CSVANTGTYEQYF
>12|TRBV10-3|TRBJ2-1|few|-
TGTGCCATCAGAGCCTCCAACAATGAGCAGTTCTTC
CAIRASNNEQFF
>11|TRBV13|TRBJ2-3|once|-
TGTGCCAGCAGCTTGGTAGATACGCAGTATTTT
CASSLVDTQYF
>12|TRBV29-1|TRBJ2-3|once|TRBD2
TGCAGCGTGACTAGCGGGAGTAGTACGCAGTATTTT
CSVTSGSSTQYF
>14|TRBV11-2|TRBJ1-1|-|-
TGTGCCAGCAGCCCCCTGGGCCGACTCACTGAAGCTTTCTTT
CASSPLGRLTEAFF
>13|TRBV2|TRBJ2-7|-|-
TGTGCCAGCAGTGAAGGGACAGATTACGAGCAGTACTTC
CASSEGTDYEQYF
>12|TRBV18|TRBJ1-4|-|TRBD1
TGTGCCAGCTCACCGGACAGGTCTTGGCTGTTTTTT
CASSPDRSWLFF
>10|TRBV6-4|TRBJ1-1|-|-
TGTGCCAGCAGTGACTCGAAAGCTTTCTTT
CASSDSKAFF
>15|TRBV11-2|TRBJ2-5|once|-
TGTGCCAGCAGCACCCGACAGGGAGGTGGGGAGACCCAGTACTTC
CASSTRQGGGETQYF
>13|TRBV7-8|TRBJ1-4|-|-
TGTGCCAGCAGCCGCCGGGAATTTGAAAAACTGTTTTTT
CASSRREFEKLFF
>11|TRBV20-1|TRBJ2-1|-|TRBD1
TGCAGTGCTAGAGGGGACAGCGAGCAGTTCTTC
CSARGDSEQFF
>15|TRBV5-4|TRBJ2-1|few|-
TGTGCCAGCAGCCCAGGGACATTCTCCTACAATGAGCAGTTCTTC
CASSPGTFSYNEQFF
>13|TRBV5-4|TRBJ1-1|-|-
TGTGCCAGCAGCGCAGACAGGAACACTGAAGCTTTCTTT
CASSADRNTEAFF
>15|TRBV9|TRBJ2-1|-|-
TGTGCCAGCAGCTTCGGGTTAAGCTCCTACAATGAGCAGTTCTTC
CASSFGLSSYNEQFF
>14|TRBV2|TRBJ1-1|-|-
TGTGCCAGCAGGCCTCAAGGGCTGAACACTGAAGCTTTCTTT
CASRPQGLNTEAFF
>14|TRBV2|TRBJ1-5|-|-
TGTGCCAGCAGTGTTCAGGGTAGCAATCAGCCCCAGCATTTT
CASSVQGSNQPQHF
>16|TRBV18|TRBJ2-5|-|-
TGTGCCAGCTCACCCGACCTTCTTGCGAACCAAGAGACCCAGTACTTC
CASSPDLLANQETQYF